Sequencing of this T cell receptor beta chain was carried out in a study of CD8+ T cells in alopecia areata. RNA, once extracted, was reverse transcribed into cDNA for use as the sequencing template. Clones were sequenced by immunoSEQ multiplex PCR, and TCRdb holds only the in-frame ones, with some missing. The sample carries 100,000 to 130,000 clones, 59% recorded once. A remark on this clone: The antigen remains undetermined.

CDR1 is GTSNPN, CDR2 SVGIG, per germline (reference sequence). CDR3 length: 15 amino acids. V gave up 0 bases and J gave up 4 bases; unmatched junction bases: 6. Overall study findings and caveats: Elevated clonality characterized lesional scalp relative to normal scalp, particularly in alopecia totalis/universalis.

Sequenced sample: CD8+ T cells sorted from blood. This chain joins TRBV30 and TRBJ2-7, with TRBD2 identical over 10 bases. This sequence was found in a human donor in good health. The CDR3 DNA follows: TGTGCCTGGAGTGTACCGAGCGGGGGGGCATACGAGCAGTACTTC. Its protein is CAWSVPSGGAYEQYF.